This T cell receptor (beta chain) comes out of a study of blood T cell repertoires in COVID-19. Data came from immunoSEQ multiplex PCR; TCRdb stores just in-frame clones and leaves some out. The sample contains about 40,000 clones, about four fifths of which appear only once. The ends lost 10 bases at V and 1 base at J; junction bases unmatched: 8. The germline CDR1 and CDR2 sequences are SNHLY and FYNNEI. This CDR3 is built from 16 residues. What was sequenced was peripheral blood. The chain carries TRBV2 and TRBJ2-2; 11 bases fit TRBD2. The sequence derives from a human donor with acute or convalescent COVID-19. The donor label of this sample is uncertain. DNA of the CDR3: TGTGCCACTCGCCGTCTAGCGGGGGGGAACACCGGGGAGCTGTTTTTT. As protein: CATRRLAGGNTGELFF.